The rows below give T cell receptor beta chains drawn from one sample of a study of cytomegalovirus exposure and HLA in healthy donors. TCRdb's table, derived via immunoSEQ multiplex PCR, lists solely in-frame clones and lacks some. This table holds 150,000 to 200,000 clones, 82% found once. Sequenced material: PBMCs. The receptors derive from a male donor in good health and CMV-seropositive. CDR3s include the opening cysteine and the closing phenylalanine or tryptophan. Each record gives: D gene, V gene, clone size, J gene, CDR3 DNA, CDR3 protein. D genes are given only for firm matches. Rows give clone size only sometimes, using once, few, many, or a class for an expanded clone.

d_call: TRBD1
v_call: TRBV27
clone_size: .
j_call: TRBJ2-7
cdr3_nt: TGTGCCAGCAGTTCCGACAGGGCCTACGAGCAGTACTTC
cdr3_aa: CASSSDRAYEQYF

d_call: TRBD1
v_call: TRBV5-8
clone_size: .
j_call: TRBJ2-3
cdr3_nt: TGTGCCAGCAGCTTGAGACAGGGGAGAGGGACAGATACGCAGTATTTT
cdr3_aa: CASSLRQGRGTDTQYF

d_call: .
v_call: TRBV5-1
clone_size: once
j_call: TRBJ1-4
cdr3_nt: TGCGCCAGCAGCGCCCTTAGGGGCACTCGGGAAAAACTGTTTTTT
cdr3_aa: CASSALRGTREKLFF

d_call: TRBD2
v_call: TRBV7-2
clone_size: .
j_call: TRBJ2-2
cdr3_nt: TGTGCCAGCAGCTTAGACGGCGGGGGGGCCATCGGGGAGCTGTTTTTT
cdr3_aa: CASSLDGGGAIGELFF

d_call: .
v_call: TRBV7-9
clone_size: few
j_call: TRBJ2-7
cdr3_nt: TGTGCCAGCAGCTCCTGGCCTGACGAGCAGTACTTC
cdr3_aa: CASSSWPDEQYF

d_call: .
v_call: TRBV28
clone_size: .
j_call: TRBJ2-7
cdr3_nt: TGTGCCAGCAGTAACAGGGTCTCCTACGAGCAGTACTTC
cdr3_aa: CASSNRVSYEQYF

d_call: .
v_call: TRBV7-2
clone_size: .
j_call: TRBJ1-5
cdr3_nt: TGTGCCAGCAGCTTAAGAGCTGGCAATCAGCCCCAGCATTTT
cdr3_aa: CASSLRAGNQPQHF

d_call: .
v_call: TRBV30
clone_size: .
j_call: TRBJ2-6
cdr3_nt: TGTGCCTGGAGTGTATCTTGGCTTCCGCCGGCCAACGTCCTGACTTTC
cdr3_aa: CAWSVSWLPPANVLTF

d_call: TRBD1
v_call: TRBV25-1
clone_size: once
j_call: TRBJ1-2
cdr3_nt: TGTGCCAGCAGTGCCAGGACAGGGCATGGCTACACCTTC
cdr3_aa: CASSARTGHGYTF

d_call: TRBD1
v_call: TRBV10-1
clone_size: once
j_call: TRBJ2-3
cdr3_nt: TGCGCCAGCAGCGGACAGGGAACAGATACGCAGTATTTT
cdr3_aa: CASSGQGTDTQYF

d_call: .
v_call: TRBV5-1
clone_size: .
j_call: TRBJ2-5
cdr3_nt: TGCGCCAGCAGCTTTAATGGGCTTCAAGAGACCCAGTACTTC
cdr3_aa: CASSFNGLQETQYF